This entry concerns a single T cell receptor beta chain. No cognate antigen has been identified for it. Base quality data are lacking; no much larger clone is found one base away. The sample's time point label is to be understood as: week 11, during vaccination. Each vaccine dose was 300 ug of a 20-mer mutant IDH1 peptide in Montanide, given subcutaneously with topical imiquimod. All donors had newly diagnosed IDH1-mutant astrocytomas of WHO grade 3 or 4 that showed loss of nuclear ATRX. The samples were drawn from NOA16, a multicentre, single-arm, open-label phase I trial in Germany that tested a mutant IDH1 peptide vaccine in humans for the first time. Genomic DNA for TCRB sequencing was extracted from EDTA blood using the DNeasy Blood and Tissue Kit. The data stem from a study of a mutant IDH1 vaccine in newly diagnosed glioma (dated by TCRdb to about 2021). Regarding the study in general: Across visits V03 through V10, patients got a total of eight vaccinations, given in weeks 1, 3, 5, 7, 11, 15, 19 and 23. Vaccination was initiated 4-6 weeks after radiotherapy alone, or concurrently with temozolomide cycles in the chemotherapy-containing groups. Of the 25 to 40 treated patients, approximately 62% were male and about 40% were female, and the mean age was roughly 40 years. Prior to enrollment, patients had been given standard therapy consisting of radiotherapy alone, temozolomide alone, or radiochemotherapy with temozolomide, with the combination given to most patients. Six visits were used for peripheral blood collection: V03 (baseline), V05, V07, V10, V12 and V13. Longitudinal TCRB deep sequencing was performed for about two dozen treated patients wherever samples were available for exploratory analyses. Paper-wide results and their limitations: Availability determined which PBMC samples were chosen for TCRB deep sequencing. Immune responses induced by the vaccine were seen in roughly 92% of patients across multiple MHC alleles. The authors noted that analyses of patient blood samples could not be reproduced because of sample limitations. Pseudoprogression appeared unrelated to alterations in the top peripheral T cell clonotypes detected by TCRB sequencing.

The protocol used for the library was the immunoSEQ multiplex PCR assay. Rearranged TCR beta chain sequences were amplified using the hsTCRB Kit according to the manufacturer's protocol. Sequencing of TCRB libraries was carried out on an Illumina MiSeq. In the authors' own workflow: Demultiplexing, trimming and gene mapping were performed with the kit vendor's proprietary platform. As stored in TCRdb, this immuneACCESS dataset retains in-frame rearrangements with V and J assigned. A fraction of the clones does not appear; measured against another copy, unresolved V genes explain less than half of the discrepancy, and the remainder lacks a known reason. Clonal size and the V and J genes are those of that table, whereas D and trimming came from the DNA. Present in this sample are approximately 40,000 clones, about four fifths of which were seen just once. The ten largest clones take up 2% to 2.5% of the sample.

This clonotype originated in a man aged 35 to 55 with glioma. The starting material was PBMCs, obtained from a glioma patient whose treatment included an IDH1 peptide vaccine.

For the CDR3, the sequence is CASSQGRDYGYTF. The nucleotides read TGCGCCAGCAGCCAAGGACGGGACTATGGCTACACCTTC. The sequence links TRBV4-1 to TRBJ1-2, with the D gene too uncertain to name. V loses 1 base, J loses 3 bases, and the germline ends lie 6 bases apart. The CDR3 has 13 amino acids, counting the end cysteine and phenylalanine. CDR3 DNA only is kept here, 39 bases in frame from base 1. Sequences MGHRA (CDR1) and YSYEKL (CDR2) are obtained from the germline V gene.